This entry is about one T cell receptor beta chain. Its antigen is currently unknown. The source of the sample is a study of T cell responses to AZD1222 COVID-19 vaccine. Study results and limitations: Spike regions recognized by vaccine-associated CD4 TCRs spanned the protein, led by 160-218 and 743-854. Donors, mostly white British, included more females; clonal diversity was possibly underestimated.

The CDR3 is 15 amino acids. Between the trimmed V and J ends, which lost 4 bases and 0 bases, there was a span of 13 bases. In germline, CDR1 is SGHKS, CDR2 YYEKEE (reference sequence). Some clones are missing from TCRdb's copy, which holds only in-frame ones; the method was immunoSEQ multiplex PCR. The table lists more than 85,000 clones, about 87% of them singletons. Material: peripheral blood, obtained 28 days after the second AZD1222 dose. This TCR was recovered from an adult who received the AZD1222 COVID-19 vaccine. V and J are TRBV5-5 and TRBJ1-1; D is unclear. The CDR3 nucleotides read TGTGCCAGCAGCCCAACGTACCGGATGAACACTGAAGCTTTCTTT. Protein product: CASSPTYRMNTEAFF.